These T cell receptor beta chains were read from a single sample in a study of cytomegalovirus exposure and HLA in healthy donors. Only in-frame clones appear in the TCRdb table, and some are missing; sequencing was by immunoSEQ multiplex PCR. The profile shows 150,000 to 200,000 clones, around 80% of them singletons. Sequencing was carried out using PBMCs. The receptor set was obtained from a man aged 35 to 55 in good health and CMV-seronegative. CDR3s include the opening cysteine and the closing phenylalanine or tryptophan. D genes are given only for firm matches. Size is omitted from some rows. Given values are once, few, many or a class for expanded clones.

CDR3aa: CASSTGQGNEQFF; CDR3nt: TGCGCCAGCAGCACTGGACAGGGTAATGAGCAGTTCTTC; j_gene: TRBJ2-1; v_gene: TRBV5-1; abundance: .; d_gene: TRBD1
CDR3aa: CATTLKQGWDNEQFF; CDR3nt: TGTGCCACCACCCTTAAGCAGGGGTGGGACAATGAGCAGTTCTTC; j_gene: TRBJ2-1; v_gene: TRBV7-9; abundance: few; d_gene: .
CDR3aa: CATSRDQGIEAFF; CDR3nt: TGTGCCACCAGCAGAGATCAGGGTATTGAAGCTTTCTTT; j_gene: TRBJ1-1; v_gene: TRBV15; abundance: .; d_gene: .
CDR3aa: CASSLLGSGSANEQFF; CDR3nt: TGTGCCAGCAGTCTACTAGGGAGCGGGAGTGCCAATGAGCAGTTCTTC; j_gene: TRBJ2-1; v_gene: TRBV27; abundance: .; d_gene: TRBD2
CDR3aa: CASSLGGQGARGGTF; CDR3nt: TGTGCCAGCAGCCTAGGAGGGCAGGGGGCGCGTGGGGGCACCTTC; j_gene: TRBJ1-2; v_gene: TRBV5-6; abundance: once; d_gene: TRBD1
CDR3aa: CSVERENYEQYF; CDR3nt: TGCAGCGTTGAGAGAGAAAACTACGAGCAGTACTTC; j_gene: TRBJ2-7; v_gene: TRBV29-1; abundance: .; d_gene: .
CDR3aa: CASSLEGVKGFRHGYTF; CDR3nt: TGTGCCAGCAGCTTAGAAGGGGTCAAGGGCTTCAGGCATGGCTACACCTTC; j_gene: TRBJ1-2; v_gene: TRBV7-9; abundance: .; d_gene: .
CDR3aa: CASRTSGGGEQFF; CDR3nt: TGTGCCAGCAGGACTAGCGGCGGGGGAGAGCAGTTCTTC; j_gene: TRBJ2-1; v_gene: TRBV6-1; abundance: .; d_gene: TRBD2
CDR3aa: CASGPRAGNQPQHF; CDR3nt: TGTGCCAGCGGGCCCAGGGCTGGCAATCAGCCCCAGCATTTT; j_gene: TRBJ1-5; v_gene: TRBV6-6; abundance: .; d_gene: .
CDR3aa: CASSLLSGGEQYF; CDR3nt: TGCGCCAGCAGCTTGCTCTCAGGGGGCGAGCAGTACTTC; j_gene: TRBJ2-7; v_gene: TRBV5-1; abundance: .; d_gene: TRBD1
CDR3aa: CASSINAGATDTQYF; CDR3nt: TGTGCCAGTAGTATTAACGCGGGAGCGACAGATACGCAGTATTTT; j_gene: TRBJ2-3; v_gene: TRBV19; abundance: .; d_gene: TRBD2
CDR3aa: CASSPTGLSDTQYF; CDR3nt: TGTGCCAGCTCACCAACAGGGCTATCAGATACGCAGTATTTT; j_gene: TRBJ2-3; v_gene: TRBV18; abundance: .; d_gene: .
CDR3aa: CASSTTASGSYLYEQYF; CDR3nt: TGTGCCAGTAGTACAACTGCTAGCGGGAGCTATCTTTACGAGCAGTACTTC; j_gene: TRBJ2-7; v_gene: TRBV19; abundance: .; d_gene: TRBD2
CDR3aa: CASSYSSRDTQYF; CDR3nt: TGTGCCAGCAGTTACTCTTCCCGGGATACGCAGTATTTT; j_gene: TRBJ2-3; v_gene: TRBV6-5; abundance: .; d_gene: .
CDR3aa: CASSKPGTGGVETQYF; CDR3nt: TGTGCCAGCAGCAAACCCGGGACAGGGGGCGTGGAGACCCAGTACTTC; j_gene: TRBJ2-5; v_gene: TRBV28; abundance: .; d_gene: TRBD1
CDR3aa: CASSLETGRSYEQYF; CDR3nt: TGTGCCAGCAGCTTGGAGACAGGGCGCTCCTACGAGCAGTACTTC; j_gene: TRBJ2-7; v_gene: TRBV5-6; abundance: .; d_gene: TRBD1
CDR3aa: CASSLRLAGGWGEQFF; CDR3nt: TGTGCCAGCAGCCTTAGACTAGCGGGAGGTTGGGGTGAGCAGTTCTTC; j_gene: TRBJ2-1; v_gene: TRBV5-6; abundance: .; d_gene: TRBD2
CDR3aa: CASSFRTGGDEQFF; CDR3nt: TGTGCCAGCAGCTTCAGGACAGGGGGCGATGAGCAGTTCTTC; j_gene: TRBJ2-1; v_gene: TRBV5-5; abundance: .; d_gene: TRBD1
CDR3aa: CASSRGAANTGELFF; CDR3nt: TGTGCCAGCAGTCGGGGGGCAGCGAACACCGGGGAGCTGTTTTTT; j_gene: TRBJ2-2; v_gene: TRBV7-2; abundance: .; d_gene: .
CDR3aa: CASSQGDSNQPQHF; CDR3nt: TGTGCCAGCAGCCAGGGGGATAGCAATCAGCCCCAGCATTTT; j_gene: TRBJ1-5; v_gene: TRBV6-5; abundance: .; d_gene: TRBD1
CDR3aa: CASSPYRGRVGSYEQYF; CDR3nt: TGTGCCAGCAGTCCCTACAGGGGGCGGGTGGGCTCCTACGAGCAGTACTTC; j_gene: TRBJ2-7; v_gene: TRBV28; abundance: .; d_gene: TRBD1
CDR3aa: CASSPPALSFRGYNEQFF; CDR3nt: TGTGCCAGCAGCCCTCCGGCGCTATCCTTTAGGGGCTACAATGAGCAGTTCTTC; j_gene: TRBJ2-1; v_gene: TRBV11-3; abundance: .; d_gene: .
CDR3aa: CASSVGSGRDETQYF; CDR3nt: TGTGCCAGCAGCGTGGGTAGCGGGAGGGATGAGACCCAGTACTTC; j_gene: TRBJ2-5; v_gene: TRBV9; abundance: .; d_gene: TRBD2
CDR3aa: CASSLYAASGRAYEQYF; CDR3nt: TGTGCCAGCAGTTTATACGCTGCTAGCGGGAGGGCCTACGAGCAGTACTTC; j_gene: TRBJ2-7; v_gene: TRBV28; abundance: .; d_gene: TRBD2
CDR3aa: CAWGRGPLGEQYF; CDR3nt: TGTGCCTGGGGCAGGGGCCCCCTCGGGGAGCAGTACTTC; j_gene: TRBJ2-7; v_gene: TRBV30; abundance: .; d_gene: .
CDR3aa: CSVVRTGGDTQYF; CDR3nt: TGCAGCGTTGTTAGAACCGGGGGGGATACGCAGTATTTT; j_gene: TRBJ2-3; v_gene: TRBV29-1; abundance: .; d_gene: TRBD2
CDR3aa: CASSLVTQQFF; CDR3nt: TGTGCCAGCAGCTTGGTAACTCAGCAGTTCTTC; j_gene: TRBJ2-1; v_gene: TRBV5-6; abundance: .; d_gene: .
CDR3aa: CASSVPGQGDSGANGLTF; CDR3nt: TGTGCCAGCAGCGTACCGGGACAGGGAGACTCTGGGGCCAACGGCCTGACTTTC; j_gene: TRBJ2-6; v_gene: TRBV9; abundance: few; d_gene: TRBD1
CDR3aa: CASSNLRGGDEQFF; CDR3nt: TGTGCCAGCAGCAATTTGAGGGGAGGGGATGAGCAGTTCTTC; j_gene: TRBJ2-1; v_gene: TRBV7-6; abundance: .; d_gene: TRBD2
CDR3aa: CASSYGTGGTGELFF; CDR3nt: TGTGCCAGCAGTTACGGGACAGGGGGGACCGGGGAGCTGTTTTTT; j_gene: TRBJ2-2; v_gene: TRBV6-5; abundance: few; d_gene: TRBD1
CDR3aa: CASSSWGQGVTNEKLFF; CDR3nt: TGTGCCAGCAGCTCATGGGGACAGGGGGTCACTAATGAAAAACTGTTTTTT; j_gene: TRBJ1-4; v_gene: TRBV28; abundance: .; d_gene: TRBD1
CDR3aa: CASSLGLAGQSGELFF; CDR3nt: TGCGCCAGCAGCTTGGGGCTAGCGGGACAATCCGGGGAGCTGTTTTTT; j_gene: TRBJ2-2; v_gene: TRBV5-1; abundance: few; d_gene: TRBD2
CDR3aa: CASSQDSRLAGYEQFF; CDR3nt: TGCGCCAGCAGCCAAGATTCGAGACTAGCGGGGTATGAGCAGTTCTTC; j_gene: TRBJ2-1; v_gene: TRBV4-1; abundance: .; d_gene: TRBD2
CDR3aa: CATSREMQGGDIQYF; CDR3nt: TGTGCCACCAGCAGAGAAATGCAGGGGGGAGACATTCAGTACTTC; j_gene: TRBJ2-4; v_gene: TRBV15; abundance: .; d_gene: .
CDR3aa: CASSKDRVYNEQFF; CDR3nt: TGTGCCAGTAGTAAGGACAGAGTATACAATGAGCAGTTCTTC; j_gene: TRBJ2-1; v_gene: TRBV19; abundance: .; d_gene: .
CDR3aa: CASSRRAGYEQYF; CDR3nt: TGTGCCAGCAGTCGCAGGGCTGGCTACGAGCAGTACTTC; j_gene: TRBJ2-7; v_gene: TRBV27; abundance: .; d_gene: .
CDR3aa: CASSWEEEKLFF; CDR3nt: TGTGCCAGCAGTTGGGAGGAGGAAAAACTGTTTTTT; j_gene: TRBJ1-4; v_gene: TRBV6-6; abundance: few; d_gene: .
CDR3aa: CASSQEPSRATDEQYF; CDR3nt: TGCGCCAGCAGCCAAGAGCCCAGCAGGGCGACCGACGAGCAGTACTTC; j_gene: TRBJ2-7; v_gene: TRBV4-1; abundance: .; d_gene: .
CDR3aa: CASSRAGGPPWEQYF; CDR3nt: TGTGCCAGCAGCCGAGCGGGAGGCCCCCCGTGGGAGCAGTACTTC; j_gene: TRBJ2-7; v_gene: TRBV7-2; abundance: .; d_gene: TRBD2
CDR3aa: CSVGRAYEQYF; CDR3nt: TGCAGCGTTGGGCGGGCCTACGAGCAGTACTTC; j_gene: TRBJ2-7; v_gene: TRBV29-1; abundance: few; d_gene: .
CDR3aa: CASSPRGLAKNIQYF; CDR3nt: TGTGCCAGCAGTCCTCGGGGACTAGCCAAAAACATTCAGTACTTC; j_gene: TRBJ2-4; v_gene: TRBV6-5; abundance: once; d_gene: .
CDR3aa: CASSLRGRGEKLFF; CDR3nt: TGTGCCAGCAGCCTAAGGGGGAGGGGGGAAAAACTGTTTTTT; j_gene: TRBJ1-4; v_gene: TRBV28; abundance: .; d_gene: .
CDR3aa: CASSWTAITGGQETQYF; CDR3nt: TGCGCCAGCAGCTGGACCGCCATCACAGGTGGCCAAGAGACCCAGTACTTC; j_gene: TRBJ2-5; v_gene: TRBV5-1; abundance: .; d_gene: .
CDR3aa: CAWGLGVTGELFF; CDR3nt: TGTGCCTGGGGACTTGGGGTCACCGGGGAGCTGTTTTTT; j_gene: TRBJ2-2; v_gene: TRBV30; abundance: .; d_gene: .
CDR3aa: CSVEDRASVGTGELFF; CDR3nt: TGCAGCGTGGAAGACAGGGCTTCCGTTGGCACCGGGGAGCTGTTTTTT; j_gene: TRBJ2-2; v_gene: TRBV29-1; abundance: .; d_gene: TRBD1
CDR3aa: CASLSSGTYNEQFF; CDR3nt: TGTGCCAGTCTATCTAGCGGCACCTACAATGAGCAGTTCTTC; j_gene: TRBJ2-1; v_gene: TRBV28; abundance: .; d_gene: TRBD2
CDR3aa: CASSLVAGLGMEQFF; CDR3nt: TGTGCCAGCAGCTTGGTGGCAGGGTTGGGAATGGAGCAGTTCTTC; j_gene: TRBJ2-1; v_gene: TRBV5-5; abundance: .; d_gene: .
CDR3aa: CASSTAGGLRTGELFF; CDR3nt: TGCGCCAGCAGCACTGCGGGAGGGCTCCGCACCGGGGAGCTGTTTTTT; j_gene: TRBJ2-2; v_gene: TRBV4-1; abundance: .; d_gene: TRBD2
CDR3aa: CANMYRDSNTDTQYF; CDR3nt: TGCGCCAACATGTACCGGGACTCTAACACAGATACGCAGTATTTT; j_gene: TRBJ2-3; v_gene: TRBV10-1; abundance: .; d_gene: .
CDR3aa: CASSFDRGVAGELFF; CDR3nt: TGTGCCAGCAGCTTCGACAGGGGGGTTGCCGGGGAGCTGTTTTTT; j_gene: TRBJ2-2; v_gene: TRBV5-8; abundance: .; d_gene: TRBD1
CDR3aa: CSSSLQGYTEAFF; CDR3nt: TGTTCCAGCAGCTTACAGGGCTACACTGAAGCTTTCTTT; j_gene: TRBJ1-1; v_gene: TRBV7-9; abundance: .; d_gene: .
CDR3aa: CASSPGTGGEAFF; CDR3nt: TGTGCCAGCAGCCCAGGGACAGGGGGTGAAGCTTTCTTT; j_gene: TRBJ1-1; v_gene: TRBV11-3; abundance: once; d_gene: TRBD1
CDR3aa: CASSAQQQGAYEQYF; CDR3nt: TGTGCCAGCAGCGCTCAACAACAGGGCGCCTACGAGCAGTACTTC; j_gene: TRBJ2-7; v_gene: TRBV6-1; abundance: once; d_gene: .
CDR3aa: CASRFLRGPYNEQFF; CDR3nt: TGTGCCAGCAGGTTCCTCCGCGGGCCATACAATGAGCAGTTCTTC; j_gene: TRBJ2-1; v_gene: TRBV6-5; abundance: .; d_gene: .